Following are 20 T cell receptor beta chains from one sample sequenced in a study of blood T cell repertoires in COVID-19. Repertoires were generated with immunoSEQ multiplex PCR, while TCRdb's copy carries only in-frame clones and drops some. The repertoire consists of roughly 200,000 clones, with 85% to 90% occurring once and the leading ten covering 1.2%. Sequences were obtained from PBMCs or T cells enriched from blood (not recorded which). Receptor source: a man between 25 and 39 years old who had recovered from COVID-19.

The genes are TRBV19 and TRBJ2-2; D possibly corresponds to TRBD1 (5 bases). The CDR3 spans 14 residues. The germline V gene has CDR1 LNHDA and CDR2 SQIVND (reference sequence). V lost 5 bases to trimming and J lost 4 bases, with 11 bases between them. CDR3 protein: CASSELQGTGELFF. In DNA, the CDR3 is TGTGCCAGTAGTGAGCTTCAGGGCACCGGGGAGCTGTTTTTT.

The CDR3 bases are TGCGCCAGCAGAAAACCGACAGGAGCCCTAGCGGGATCGGGAGAGACCCAGTACTTC. It translates to CASRKPTGALAGSGETQYF. V is TRBV10-2 and J is TRBJ2-5; the match to TRBD2 covers 9 bases. The J segment lost 4 bases and the V segment lost 6 bases, leaving 21 bases of the junction unmatched. Germline CDR1 and CDR2: WSHSY and SAAADI. This CDR3 spans 19 amino acids.

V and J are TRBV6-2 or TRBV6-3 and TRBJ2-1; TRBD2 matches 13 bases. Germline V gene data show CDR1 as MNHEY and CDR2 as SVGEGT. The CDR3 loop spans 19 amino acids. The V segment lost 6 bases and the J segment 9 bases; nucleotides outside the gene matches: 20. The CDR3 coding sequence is TGTGCCAGCAGCGGACTAGCGGGAGCCTGGGGGATGTTGAGTCTTGAGCAGTTCTTC. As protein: CASSGLAGAWGMLSLEQFF.

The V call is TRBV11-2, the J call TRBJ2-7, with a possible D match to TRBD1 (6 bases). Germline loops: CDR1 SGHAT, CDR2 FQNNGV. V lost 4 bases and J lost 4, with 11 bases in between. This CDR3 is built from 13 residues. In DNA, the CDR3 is TGTGCCAGCAGCTGGACAGCAAGTTACGAGCAGTACTTC. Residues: CASSWTASYEQYF.

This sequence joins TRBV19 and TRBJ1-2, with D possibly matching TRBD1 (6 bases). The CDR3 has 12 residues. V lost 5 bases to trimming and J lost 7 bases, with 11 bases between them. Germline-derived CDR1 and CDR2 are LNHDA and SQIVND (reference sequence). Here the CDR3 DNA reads TGTGCCAGTAGTCCACGGGGGGCTGGCTACACCTTC. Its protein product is CASSPRGAGYTF.

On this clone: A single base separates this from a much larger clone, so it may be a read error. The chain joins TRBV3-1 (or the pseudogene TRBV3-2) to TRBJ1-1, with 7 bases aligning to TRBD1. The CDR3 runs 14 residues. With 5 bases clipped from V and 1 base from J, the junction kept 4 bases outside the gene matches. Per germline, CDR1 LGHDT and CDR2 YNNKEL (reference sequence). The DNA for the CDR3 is TGTGCCAGCAGCACCCGACAGGGGAACACTGAAGCTTTCTTT. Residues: CASSTRQGNTEAFF.

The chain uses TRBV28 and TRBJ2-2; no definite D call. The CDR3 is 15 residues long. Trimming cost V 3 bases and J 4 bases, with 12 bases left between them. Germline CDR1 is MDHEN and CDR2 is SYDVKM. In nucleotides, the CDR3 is TGTGCCAGCAGTTTGTTTCCGGGTACCACCGGGGAGCTGTTTTTT. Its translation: CASSLFPGTTGELFF.

The CDR3 region has the DNA TGTGCCAGCAGAAGATCGGGACAGGGATTCGATACGCAGTATTTT. It codes for CASRRSGQGFDTQYF. This chain uses TRBV7-8 with TRBJ2-3; TRBD1 matches at 9 bases. The CDR3 spans 15 residues. V lost 6 bases, J lost 6 bases, and 10 bases stayed unmatched. The germline V gene encodes CDR1 SGHVS and CDR2 FQNEAQ.

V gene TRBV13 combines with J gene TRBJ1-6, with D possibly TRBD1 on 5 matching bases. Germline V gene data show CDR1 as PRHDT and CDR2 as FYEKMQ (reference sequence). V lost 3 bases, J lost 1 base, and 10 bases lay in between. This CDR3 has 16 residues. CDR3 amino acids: CASSLGGGSYNSPLHF. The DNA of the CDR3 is TGTGCCAGCAGCTTGGGGGGAGGATCCTATAATTCACCCCTCCACTTT.

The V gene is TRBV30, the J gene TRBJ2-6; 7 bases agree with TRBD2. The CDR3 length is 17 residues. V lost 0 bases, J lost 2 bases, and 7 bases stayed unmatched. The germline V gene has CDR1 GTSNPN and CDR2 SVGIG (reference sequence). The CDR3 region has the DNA TGTGCCTGGAGTGTTGATGCTGCGGGGGCTGGGGCCAACGTCCTGACTTTC. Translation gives CAWSVDAAGAGANVLTF.

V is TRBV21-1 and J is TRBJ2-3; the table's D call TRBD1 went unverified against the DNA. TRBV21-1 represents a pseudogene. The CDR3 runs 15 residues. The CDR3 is CASSTGQGPTDTQYF. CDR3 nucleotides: TGTGCCAGCAGCACCGGACAGGGTCCCACAGATACGCAGTATTTT.

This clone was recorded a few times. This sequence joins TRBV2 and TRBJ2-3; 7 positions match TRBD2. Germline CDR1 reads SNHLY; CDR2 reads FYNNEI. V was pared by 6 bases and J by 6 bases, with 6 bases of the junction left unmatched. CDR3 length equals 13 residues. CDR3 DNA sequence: TGTGCCAGCAGGAGAGGGCGGGGGGATACGCAGTATTTT. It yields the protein CASRRGRGDTQYF.

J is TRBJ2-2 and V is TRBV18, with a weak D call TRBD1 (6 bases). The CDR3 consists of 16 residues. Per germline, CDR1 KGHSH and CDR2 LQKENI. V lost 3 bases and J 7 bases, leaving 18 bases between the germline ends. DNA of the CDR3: TGTGCCAGCTCACCCCGACAGGCGCAACTGAACGGGGAGCTGTTTTTT. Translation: CASSPRQAQLNGELFF.

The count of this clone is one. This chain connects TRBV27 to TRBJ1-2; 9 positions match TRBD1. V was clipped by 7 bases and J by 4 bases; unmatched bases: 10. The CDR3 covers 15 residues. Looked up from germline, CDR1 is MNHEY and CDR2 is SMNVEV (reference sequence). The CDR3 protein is CASTNPGTGTYGYTF. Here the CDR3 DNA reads TGTGCCAGCACCAACCCCGGGACAGGGACCTATGGCTACACCTTC.

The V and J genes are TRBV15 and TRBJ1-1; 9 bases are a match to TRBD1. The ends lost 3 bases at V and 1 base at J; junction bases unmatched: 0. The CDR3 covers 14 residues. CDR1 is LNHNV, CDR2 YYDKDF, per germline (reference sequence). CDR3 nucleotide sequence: TGTGCCACCAGCAGGACAGGGGGGAACACTGAAGCTTTCTTT. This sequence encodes CATSRTGGNTEAFF.

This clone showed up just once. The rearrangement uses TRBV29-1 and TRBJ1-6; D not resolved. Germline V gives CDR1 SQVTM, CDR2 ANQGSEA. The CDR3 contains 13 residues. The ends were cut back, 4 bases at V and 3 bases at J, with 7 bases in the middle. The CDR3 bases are TGCAGCGTTGCTAGAGACTATAATTCACCCCTCCACTTT. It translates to CSVARDYNSPLHF.

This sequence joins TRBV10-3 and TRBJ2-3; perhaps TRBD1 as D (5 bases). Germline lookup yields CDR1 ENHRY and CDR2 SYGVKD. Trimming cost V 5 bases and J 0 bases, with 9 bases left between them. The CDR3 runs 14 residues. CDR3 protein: CAISSRESTDTQYF. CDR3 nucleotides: TGTGCCATCAGTAGCAGGGAAAGCACAGATACGCAGTATTTT.

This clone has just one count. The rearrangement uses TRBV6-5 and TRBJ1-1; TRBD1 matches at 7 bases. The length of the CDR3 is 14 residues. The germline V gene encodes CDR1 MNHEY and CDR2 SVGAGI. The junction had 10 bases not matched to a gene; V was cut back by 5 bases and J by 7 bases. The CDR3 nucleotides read TGTGCCAGCAGTACCGTTACGGGACAGAGTGAAGCTTTCTTT. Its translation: CASSTVTGQSEAFF.

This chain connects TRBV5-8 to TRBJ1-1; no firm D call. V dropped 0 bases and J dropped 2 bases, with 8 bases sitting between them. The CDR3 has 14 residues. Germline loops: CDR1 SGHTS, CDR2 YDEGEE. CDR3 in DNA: TGTGCCAGCAGCTTGGAGATAGCTAACACTGAAGCTTTCTTT. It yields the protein CASSLEIANTEAFF.

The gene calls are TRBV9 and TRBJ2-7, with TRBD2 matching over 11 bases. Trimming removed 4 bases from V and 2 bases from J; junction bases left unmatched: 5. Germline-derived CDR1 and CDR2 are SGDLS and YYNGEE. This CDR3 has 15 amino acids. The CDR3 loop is CASSNLAGGPYEQYF. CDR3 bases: TGTGCCAGCAGCAATCTAGCGGGAGGTCCCTACGAGCAGTACTTC.